The present entry profiles one TCR beta chain with its context. This entry comes from a study of blood T cell repertoires in COVID-19. Study context: The origin of the acute and convalescent COVID-19 samples was the United States, Italy and Spain. Sources were T cells, B-cell-depleted T cells, or PBMCs; the material itself was cDNA or gDNA.

The germline gives CDR1 SEHNR, CDR2 FQNEAQ (reference sequence). Trimming at V came to 7 bases and at J to 4 bases, leaving 7 bases not matched to a gene. The CDR3 spans 14 residues. In the original workflow: Scientists estimated how many nucleated cells there were by amplifying reference gene primers. The table came from immunoSEQ multiplex PCR; TCRdb's copy has only in-frame clones and leaves some out. V and J calls plus clone size are reproduced from that table; the DNA served to infer D and trimming. The data show around 83,000 clones, approximately 81% seen once. The sample consisted of peripheral blood. The chain is built from TRBV7-9 and TRBJ2-5, with 9 positions matching TRBD1. The clonotype comes from a woman in her sixties or seventies with acute or convalescent COVID-19. The DNA of the CDR3 is TGTGCCAGCACCTCGGGACAGGGCGGAGAGACCCAGTACTTC. It translates to CASTSGQGGETQYF.